These 28 T cell receptor beta chains share one sample of origin, sequenced in a study of siplizumab effects on memory and regulatory T cells. Method: immunoSEQ multiplex PCR; TCRdb's copy keeps in-frame clones and lacks some. The data hold under 100,000 clones, with roughly 90% observed a single time. The specimen sequenced was Tregs sorted from blood. The receptors were gathered from a human donor in good health.

The V call is TRBV7-6, the J call TRBJ1-4, with 10 positions matching TRBD1. Germline-derived CDR1 and CDR2 are SGHVS and FNYEAQ. The CDR3 is 14 residues long. The V segment lost 6 bases and the J segment 8 bases; nucleotides outside the gene matches: 6. The CDR3 region has the DNA TGTGCCAGCAGTAGACAGGGGGCTGGCGAAAAACTGTTTTTT. Protein product: CASSRQGAGEKLFF.

The CDR3 DNA is TGCGCCAGCAGTGCCCGCACAGATACGCAGTATTTT. Amino acids: CASSARTDTQYF. This chain uses TRBV10-1 with TRBJ2-3; D is ambiguous. Germline CDR1 and CDR2: WNHNN and SYGVQD (reference sequence). V dropped 4 bases and J dropped 1 base, with 3 bases sitting between them. This CDR3 comprises 12 residues.

The rearrangement uses TRBV5-6 and TRBJ2-1; 13 positions match TRBD2. V was clipped by 0 bases and J by 10 bases; unmatched bases: 4. The CDR3 loop spans 15 amino acids. Germline-derived CDR1 and CDR2 are SGHDT and YYEEEE. CDR3 residues: CASSLGLAGGREQFF. CDR3 bases: TGTGCCAGCAGCTTGGGACTAGCGGGGGGACGGGAGCAGTTCTTC.

The chain links TRBV4-1 to TRBJ2-4, with D maybe TRBD1 (6 bases). Trimming took 3 bases from V and 1 from J, leaving 10 bases between them. CDR3 size: 15 residues. The germline gives CDR1 MGHRA, CDR2 YSYEKL. CDR3 sequence: CASSHPDRAKNIQYF. The CDR3 region has the DNA TGCGCCAGCAGCCACCCCGACAGGGCCAAAAACATTCAGTACTTC.

The DNA for the CDR3 is TGTGCCAGCAGCGCCCTTCCGGCCCACCGCGAGCAGTACTTC. It translates to CASSALPAHREQYF. The chain has TRBV7-9 and TRBJ2-7; D unresolved. Trimming pared 5 bases from V and 6 bases from J, leaving 17 bases between. The CDR3 is made up of 14 amino acids. The germline V gene encodes CDR1 SEHNR and CDR2 FQNEAQ (reference sequence).

This clone was recorded a few times. The chain is built from TRBV11-2 and TRBJ1-1; 8 nucleotides agree with TRBD1. V dropped 4 bases and J dropped 2; count of bases not matched to a gene: 3. This CDR3 has 14 residues. Germline loops: CDR1 SGHAT, CDR2 FQNNGV. The chain's CDR3 is CASSSGTGNTEAFF. In DNA, the CDR3 is TGTGCCAGCAGCTCCGGGACAGGAAACACTGAAGCTTTCTTT.

The CDR3 sequence is CASSYGTVNYEQYF. The CDR3 DNA sequence: TGTGCCAGCAGTTACGGGACAGTGAATTACGAGCAGTACTTC. The chain uses TRBV6-5 and TRBJ2-7; TRBD1 aligns across 7 bases. Germline CDR1 and CDR2: MNHEY and SVGAGI. There are 14 residues in the CDR3. V was clipped by 2 bases and J by 4 bases; unmatched bases: 5.

This sequence joins TRBV6-5 and TRBJ1-1; D is possibly TRBD1 (5 bases). CDR1 and CDR2 (germline): MNHEY, SVGAGI. V shed 0 bases and J shed 6 bases, with 11 bases lying between them. The CDR3 extends over 14 amino acids. The CDR3, as DNA: TGTGCCAGCAGTTACTCCAGAAAACAGGCTGAAGCTTTCTTT. This encodes CASSYSRKQAEAFF.

The V gene is TRBV5-5, the J gene TRBJ1-2; D may be TRBD1 (6 bases). Trimming cost V 5 bases and J 7 bases, with 12 bases left between them. CDR3 length: 12 residues. Per germline, CDR1 SGHKS and CDR2 YYEKEE (reference sequence). Here the CDR3 DNA reads TGTGCCAGCAGTTATCAGGGGCTTGGCTACACCTTC. Amino acids: CASSYQGLGYTF. The whole variable domain, remainder taken from reference TRBV5-5 and TRBJ1-2, is DAGVTQSPTHLIKTRGQQVTLRCSPISGHKSVSWYQQVLGQGPQFIFQYYEKEERGRGNFPDRFSARQFPNYSSELNVNALLLGDSALYLCASSYQGLGYTFGSGTRLTVV.

The V call is TRBV6-6, the J call TRBJ2-6, with a weak D call TRBD2 (5 bases). V was cut by 6 bases and J by 2 bases, with 11 bases left in between. Germline V gene sequence: CDR1 MNHNY, CDR2 SVGAGI (reference sequence). This CDR3 has 15 amino acids. This CDR3 is CASRREWPGANVLTF. CDR3 bases: TGTGCCAGCAGGAGGGAATGGCCTGGGGCCAACGTCCTGACTTTC.

V is TRBV11-2 and J is TRBJ2-1; weak D call: TRBD2 (7 bases). The germline V gene encodes CDR1 SGHAT and CDR2 FQNNGV. This CDR3 spans 15 amino acids. The V end was cut by 5 bases, the J end by 3 bases, with 14 bases between. Written as DNA, the CDR3 is TGTGCCAGCAGCCCCGCGGGGGCTCACTACAATGAGCAGTTCTTC. It encodes CASSPAGAHYNEQFF.

Only a few counts were recorded for this clone. The chain is built from TRBV6-6 and TRBJ1-2; possibly TRBD1 for D (6 bases). Trimming pared 5 bases from V and 4 bases from J, leaving 14 bases between. Germline V gene data show CDR1 as MNHNY and CDR2 as SVGAGI (reference sequence). The CDR3 sequence is 14 residues long. CDR3 coding DNA: TGTGCCAGCAGTACGCCACAGGGCCGCTATGGCTACACCTTC. Residues: CASSTPQGRYGYTF.

The chain has TRBV7-9 and TRBJ2-3, with D unclear. The CDR3 is 14 amino acids. From germline, CDR1 is SEHNR and CDR2 FQNEAQ (reference sequence). With 1 base removed from V and 1 base from J, the gap between germline ends came to 6 bases. The CDR3 reads CASSLVDGTDTQYF. For the CDR3, the DNA is TGTGCCAGCAGCTTAGTGGACGGCACAGATACGCAGTATTTT.

The rearrangement joins TRBV20-1 to TRBJ2-5, with no clear D. Germline V gives CDR1 DFQATT, CDR2 SNEGSKA (reference sequence). CDR3 length equals 11 residues. Trimming took off 3 bases at V and 8 bases at J, with 10 bases between the two ends. For the CDR3, the DNA is TGCAGTGCTAGCGGTGGGGAAACCCAGTACTTC. Translating it yields CSASGGETQYF.

This clone has only a few counts. The chain recombines TRBV9 with TRBJ1-3, with D uncertain. V lost 0 bases to trimming and J lost 5 bases, with 6 bases between them. This CDR3 is 13 amino acids long. The germline CDR1 and CDR2 sequences are SGDLS and YYNGEE. This chain's CDR3 is CASSVGWRNTIYF. CDR3 in DNA: TGTGCCAGCAGCGTAGGATGGCGAAACACCATATATTTT.

The chain is built from TRBV10-3 and TRBJ2-7, with D unresolved. V dropped 4 bases and J dropped 6 bases, with 13 bases sitting between them. Germline loops: CDR1 ENHRY, CDR2 SYGVKD. The CDR3 runs to 13 residues. The CDR3 DNA reads TGTGCCATCAGTGGTGATGTGGGTACCGAGCAGTACTTC. This sequence encodes CAISGDVGTEQYF.

The V call is TRBV7-9, the J call TRBJ2-7; a possible D gene is TRBD1 (6 bases). Looked up from germline, CDR1 is SEHNR and CDR2 is FQNEAQ (reference sequence). CDR3 length: 15 residues. V lost 3 bases to trimming and J lost 0 bases, with 12 bases between them. CDR3 in amino acids: CASSLTGLVSYEQYF. The CDR3 coding sequence is TGTGCCAGCAGCTTGACAGGACTCGTCTCCTACGAGCAGTACTTC.

V is TRBV6-5 and J is TRBJ2-3; weak D call: TRBD2 (6 bases). The germline V and J ends were trimmed by 0 bases and 11 bases, with 12 bases remaining between them. The length of the CDR3 is 13 residues. Per the germline V gene, CDR1 is MNHEY and CDR2 is SVGAGI. The CDR3 DNA sequence: TGTGCCAGCAGTTACTCCGGGAGATCCATGCAGTATTTT. Amino acid sequence: CASSYSGRSMQYF.

The chain uses TRBV19 and TRBJ1-6; D call uncertain. V lost 5 bases, J lost 3 bases, and 8 bases lay in between. From germline, CDR1 is LNHDA and CDR2 SQIVND (reference sequence). This CDR3 region has 14 residues. The DNA for the CDR3 is TGTGCCAGTAGTGAGGCCTTCTATAATTCACCCCTCCACTTT. This translates into CASSEAFYNSPLHF.

The genes are TRBV18 and TRBJ2-7, with D possibly being TRBD1 (6 bases). This CDR3 is built from 16 residues. Trimming left V 1 base short and J 3 bases short, with 16 bases between. The V gene's germline CDR1 is KGHSH and CDR2 LQKENI. CDR3 residues: CASSPLDRPPYYEQYF. CDR3 nucleotide sequence: TGTGCCAGCTCACCACTTGACAGGCCGCCCTACTACGAGCAGTACTTC.

The rearrangement joins TRBV28 to TRBJ1-5; D uncertain. Deletions cut 5 bases from V and 2 bases from J, with 19 bases between. Germline assignment: CDR1 MDHEN and CDR2 SYDVKM. This CDR3 has 17 amino acids. In DNA, the CDR3 is TGTGCCAGCAGTAACCCTGGAGGGTCCGTGGGCAATCAGCCCCAGCATTTT. This translates into CASSNPGGSVGNQPQHF.

The chain recombines TRBV5-1 with TRBJ2-3, with D possibly matching TRBD2 (6 bases). Trimming took off 0 bases at V and 0 bases at J, with 8 bases between the two ends. The germline V gene has CDR1 SGHRS and CDR2 YFSETQ. This CDR3 comprises 15 residues. CDR3: CASSLGGVSTDTQYF. DNA for the CDR3: TGCGCCAGCAGCTTGGGCGGGGTGAGCACAGATACGCAGTATTTT.

The chain carries TRBV6-6 and TRBJ2-7, with D tentatively TRBD1 (5 bases). Germline lookup yields CDR1 MNHNY and CDR2 SVGAGI (reference sequence). Deletions cut 8 bases from V and 0 bases from J, with 11 bases between. This CDR3 is built from 13 residues. CDR3 coding DNA: TGTGCCAGCTGTGAGACAGACTCCTACGAGCAGTACTTC. This codes for CASCETDSYEQYF.

The rearrangement links TRBV5-1 to TRBJ2-7, with D perhaps matching TRBD2 (6 bases). CDR1 and CDR2 from the germline V gene are SGHRS and YFSETQ. V lost 3 bases to trimming and J lost 7 bases, with 11 bases between them. This CDR3 is 12 amino acids long. CDR3 sequence reads: CASSSLGREQYF. The CDR3 DNA sequence: TGCGCCAGCAGCTCACTAGGGAGGGAGCAGTACTTC.

This chain links TRBV28 with TRBJ2-3; TRBD1 matches 8 bases. The ends lost 5 bases at V and 0 bases at J; junction bases unmatched: 4. The germline gives CDR1 MDHEN, CDR2 SYDVKM. This CDR3 contains 15 residues. In DNA, the CDR3 is TGTGCCAGCAGTACAAGGACAGGGAGCACAGATACGCAGTATTTT. Translated, it gives CASSTRTGSTDTQYF.

The V gene is TRBV4-1, the J gene TRBJ2-5, with 8 bases lining up with TRBD2. The trim removed 4 bases at V and 5 bases at J, leaving 12 bases unmatched. CDR1 and CDR2 from the germline V gene are MGHRA and YSYEKL. The CDR3 contains 16 residues. The CDR3 reads CASSPGSGALVETQYF. CDR3 coding DNA: TGCGCCAGCAGCCCCGGTAGCGGGGCCCTCGTGGAGACCCAGTACTTC.

The rearrangement uses TRBV7-2 and TRBJ2-3; D gene unclear. Germline CDR1 reads SGHTA; CDR2 reads FQGNSA. The CDR3 is 11 amino acids. The V and J ends lost 2 bases and 6 bases respectively, with 3 bases between them. The CDR3 bases are TGTGCCAGCAGCTTATCTGATACGCAGTATTTT. This sequence encodes CASSLSDTQYF.

The DNA of the CDR3 is TGTGCCAGCAGCTTATGGGCCGGGGCCTACGAGCAGTACTTC. It encodes CASSLWAGAYEQYF. The chain joins TRBV5-4 to TRBJ2-7; possible D gene TRBD2, 5 bases. V was pared by 2 bases and J by 2 bases, with 11 bases between. The germline CDR1 and CDR2 sequences are SGHNT and YYREEE (reference sequence). This CDR3 contains 14 residues. The entire variable domain, with the rest obtained from reference TRBV5-4 and TRBJ2-7, is as follows: ETGVTQSPTHLIKTRGQQVTLRCSSQSGHNTVSWYQQALGQGPQFIFQYYREEENGRGNFPPRFSGLQFPNYSSELNVNALELDDSALYLCASSLWAGAYEQYFGPGTRLTVT.